This T cell receptor beta chain was captured by sequencing in a study of beta chain features in type 1 diabetes. The study, taken as a whole, reports: Within each of all four CD4+ subsets, Type 1 diabetes patients had TCRB CDR3s that were moderately but significantly shorter. An over-representation of cells with high TCR expression could result from cDNA sequencing.

With regard to this clone: What it binds is unknown.

The CDR3 covers 15 residues. Trimming left V 0 bases short and J 2 bases short, with 6 bases between. CDR1 is SGHNT and CDR2 is YYREEE in the germline V gene (reference sequence). Sequencing targeted expressed TCRB transcripts, as all isolated RNA had been reverse transcribed. Repertoires were generated with immunoSEQ multiplex PCR, while TCRdb's copy carries only in-frame clones and drops some. The top ten clones hold about 0.016% of a sample with 300,000 to 350,000 clones, approximately 12% of them seen once. The sample consisted of naive CD4+ T cells from blood. The chain is built from TRBV5-4 and TRBJ2-6; D is perhaps TRBD2 (5 bases). The receptor was derived from a woman between 18 and 30 years old with type 1 diabetes. The CDR3 bases are TGTGCCAGCAGCTTGGTCGGGGCTGGGGCCAACGTCCTGACTTTC. Encoded protein: CASSLVGAGANVLTF. Together with reference TRBV5-4 and TRBJ2-6, the CDR3 gives the full variable domain: ETGVTQSPTHLIKTRGQQVTLRCSSQSGHNTVSWYQQALGQGPQFIFQYYREEENGRGNFPPRFSGLQFPNYSSELNVNALELDDSALYLCASSLVGAGANVLTFGAGSRLTVL.